The clone carrying this T cell receptor beta chain has a single count. A read error may account for a junction end that differs from germline. A TCRbeta library incorporating unique molecular identifiers was prepared. TCRdb passed the PCR reads through MiXCR, listing each CDR3 protein once. The data hold about 540,000 distinct CDR3 sequences, with about 17% observed a single time. These data belong to a study of T-cell reconstitution after alpha-beta-depleted transplantation in children. The CDR3 extends over 15 amino acids. Per the germline V gene, CDR1 is SGHVS and CDR2 is FQNEAQ. V and J are TRBV7-8 and TRBJ2-7; no definite D call. The sequencing used PBMCs from the stem cell graft donor, collected from the stem cell graft. The TCR was taken from a human donor who donated a stem cell graft to a child with acute lymphoblastic leukemia. Here the CDR3 reads CASSLTTQESYERYF. CDR3 bases: TGTGCCAGCAGCTTAACGACTCAGGAGTCCTACGAGCGGTACTTC.